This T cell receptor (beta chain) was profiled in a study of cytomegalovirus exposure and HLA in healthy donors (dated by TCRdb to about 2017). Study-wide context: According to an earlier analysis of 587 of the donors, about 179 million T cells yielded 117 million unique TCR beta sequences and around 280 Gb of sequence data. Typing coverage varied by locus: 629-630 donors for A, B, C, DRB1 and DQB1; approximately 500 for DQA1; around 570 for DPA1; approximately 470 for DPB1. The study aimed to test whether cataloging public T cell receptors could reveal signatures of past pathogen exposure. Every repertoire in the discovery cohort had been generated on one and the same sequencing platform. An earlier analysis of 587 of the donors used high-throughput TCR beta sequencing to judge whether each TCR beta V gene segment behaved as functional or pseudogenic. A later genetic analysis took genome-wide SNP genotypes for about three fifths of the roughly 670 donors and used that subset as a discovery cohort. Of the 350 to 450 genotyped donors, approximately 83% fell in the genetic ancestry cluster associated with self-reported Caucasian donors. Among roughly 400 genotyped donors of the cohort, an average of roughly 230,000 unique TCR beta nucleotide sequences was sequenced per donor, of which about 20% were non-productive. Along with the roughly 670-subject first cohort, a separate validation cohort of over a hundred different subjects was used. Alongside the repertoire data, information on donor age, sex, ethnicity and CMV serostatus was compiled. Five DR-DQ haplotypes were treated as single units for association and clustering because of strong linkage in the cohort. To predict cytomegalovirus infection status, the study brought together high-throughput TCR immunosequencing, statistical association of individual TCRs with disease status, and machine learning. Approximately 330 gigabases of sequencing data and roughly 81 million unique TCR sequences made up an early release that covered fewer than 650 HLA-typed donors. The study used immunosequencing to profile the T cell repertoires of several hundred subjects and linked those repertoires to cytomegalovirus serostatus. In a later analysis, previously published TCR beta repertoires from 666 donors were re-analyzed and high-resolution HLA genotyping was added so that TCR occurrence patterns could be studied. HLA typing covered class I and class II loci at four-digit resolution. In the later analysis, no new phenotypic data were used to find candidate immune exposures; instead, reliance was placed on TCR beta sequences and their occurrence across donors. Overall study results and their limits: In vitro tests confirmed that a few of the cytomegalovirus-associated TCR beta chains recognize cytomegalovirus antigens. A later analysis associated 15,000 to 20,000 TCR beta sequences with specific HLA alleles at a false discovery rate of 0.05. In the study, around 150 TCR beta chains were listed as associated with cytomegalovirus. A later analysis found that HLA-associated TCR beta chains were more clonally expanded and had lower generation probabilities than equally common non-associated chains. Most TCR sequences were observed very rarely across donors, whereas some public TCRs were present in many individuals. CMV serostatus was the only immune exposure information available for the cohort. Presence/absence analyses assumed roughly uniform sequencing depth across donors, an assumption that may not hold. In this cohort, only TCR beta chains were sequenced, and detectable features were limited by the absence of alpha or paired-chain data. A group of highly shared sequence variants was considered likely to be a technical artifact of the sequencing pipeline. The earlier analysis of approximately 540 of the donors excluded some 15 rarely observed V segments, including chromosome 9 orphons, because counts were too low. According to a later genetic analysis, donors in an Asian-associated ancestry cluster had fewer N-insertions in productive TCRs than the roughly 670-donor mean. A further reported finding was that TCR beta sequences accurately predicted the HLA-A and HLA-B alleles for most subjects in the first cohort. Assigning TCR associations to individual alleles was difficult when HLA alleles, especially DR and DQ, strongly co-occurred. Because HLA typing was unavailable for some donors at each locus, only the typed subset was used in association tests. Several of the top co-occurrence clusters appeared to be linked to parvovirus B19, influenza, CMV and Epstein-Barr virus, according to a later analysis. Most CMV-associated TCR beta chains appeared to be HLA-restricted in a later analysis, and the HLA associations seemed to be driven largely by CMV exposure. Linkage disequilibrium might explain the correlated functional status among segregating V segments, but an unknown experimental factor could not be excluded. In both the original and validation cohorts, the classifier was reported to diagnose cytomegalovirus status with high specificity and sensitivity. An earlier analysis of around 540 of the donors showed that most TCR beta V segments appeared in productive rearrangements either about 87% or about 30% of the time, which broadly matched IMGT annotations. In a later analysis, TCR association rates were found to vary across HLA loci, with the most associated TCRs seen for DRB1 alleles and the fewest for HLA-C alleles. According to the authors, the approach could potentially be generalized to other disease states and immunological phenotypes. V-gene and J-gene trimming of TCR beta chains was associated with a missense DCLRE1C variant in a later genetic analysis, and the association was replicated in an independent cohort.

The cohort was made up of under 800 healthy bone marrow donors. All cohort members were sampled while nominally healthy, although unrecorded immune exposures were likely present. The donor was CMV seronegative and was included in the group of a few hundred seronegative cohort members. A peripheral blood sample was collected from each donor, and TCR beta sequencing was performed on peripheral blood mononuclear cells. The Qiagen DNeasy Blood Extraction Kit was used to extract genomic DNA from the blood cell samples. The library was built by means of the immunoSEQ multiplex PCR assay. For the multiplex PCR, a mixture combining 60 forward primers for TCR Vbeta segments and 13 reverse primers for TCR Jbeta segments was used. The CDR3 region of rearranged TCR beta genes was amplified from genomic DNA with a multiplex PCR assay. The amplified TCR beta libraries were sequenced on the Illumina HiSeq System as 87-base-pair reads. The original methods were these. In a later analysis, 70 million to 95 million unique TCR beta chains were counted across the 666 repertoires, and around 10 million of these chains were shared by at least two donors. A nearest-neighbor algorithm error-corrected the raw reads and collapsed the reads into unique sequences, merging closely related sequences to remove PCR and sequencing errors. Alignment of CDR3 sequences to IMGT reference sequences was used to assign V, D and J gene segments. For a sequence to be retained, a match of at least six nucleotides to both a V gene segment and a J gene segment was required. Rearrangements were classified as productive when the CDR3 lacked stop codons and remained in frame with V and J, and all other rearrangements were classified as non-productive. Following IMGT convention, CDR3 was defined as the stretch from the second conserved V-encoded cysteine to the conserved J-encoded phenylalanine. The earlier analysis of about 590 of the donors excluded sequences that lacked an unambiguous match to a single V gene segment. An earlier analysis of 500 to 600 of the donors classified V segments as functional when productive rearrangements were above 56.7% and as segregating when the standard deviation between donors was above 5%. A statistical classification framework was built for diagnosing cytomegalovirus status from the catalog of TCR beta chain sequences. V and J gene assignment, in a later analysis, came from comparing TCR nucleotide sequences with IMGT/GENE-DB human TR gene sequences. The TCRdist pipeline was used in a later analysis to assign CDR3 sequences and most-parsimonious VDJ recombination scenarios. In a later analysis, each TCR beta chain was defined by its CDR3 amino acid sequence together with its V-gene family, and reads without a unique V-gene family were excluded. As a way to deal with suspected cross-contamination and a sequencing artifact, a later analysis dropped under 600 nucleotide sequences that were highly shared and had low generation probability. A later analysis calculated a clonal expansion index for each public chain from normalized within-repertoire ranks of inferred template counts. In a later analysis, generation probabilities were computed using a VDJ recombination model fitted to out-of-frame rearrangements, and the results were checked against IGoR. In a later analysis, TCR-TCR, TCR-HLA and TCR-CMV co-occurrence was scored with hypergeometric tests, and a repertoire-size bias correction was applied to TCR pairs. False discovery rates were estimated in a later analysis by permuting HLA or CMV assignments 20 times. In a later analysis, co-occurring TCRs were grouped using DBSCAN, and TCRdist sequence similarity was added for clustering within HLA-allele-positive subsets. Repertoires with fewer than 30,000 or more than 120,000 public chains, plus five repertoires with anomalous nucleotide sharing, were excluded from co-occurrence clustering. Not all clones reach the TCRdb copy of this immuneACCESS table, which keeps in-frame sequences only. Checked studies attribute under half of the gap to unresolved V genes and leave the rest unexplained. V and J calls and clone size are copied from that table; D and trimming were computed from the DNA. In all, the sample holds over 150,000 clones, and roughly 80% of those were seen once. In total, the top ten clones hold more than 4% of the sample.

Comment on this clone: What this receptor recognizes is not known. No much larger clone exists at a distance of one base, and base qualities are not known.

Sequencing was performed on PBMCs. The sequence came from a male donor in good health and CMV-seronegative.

The nucleotide sequence is TGTGCCAGCAGCCCGGACAGGGCTGTTTACGAGCAGTACTTC. This sequence encodes CASSPDRAVYEQYF. The sequence is built from TRBV7-2 and TRBJ2-7; 8 central bases correspond to TRBD1. In the germline V gene, CDR1 corresponds to SGHTA and CDR2 to FQGNSA. Unmatched junction bases come to 7, with V trimmed by 5 bases and J by 4 bases. There are 14 amino acids in the CDR3, from cysteine to phenylalanine inclusive. Only the CDR3 region is kept as DNA, spanning 42 bases read in frame from base 1.